One and the same sample provided the 32 T cell receptor beta chains below, sequenced in a study of shared clonotypes between healthy human individuals. The table came from immunoSEQ multiplex PCR; TCRdb's copy has only in-frame clones and leaves some out. The repertoire holds millions of clones, with around 90% as singletons. Material for sequencing was naive CD4+ T cells sorted from blood. Subset of the sample: CD45RA+ positively selected. These receptors were taken from a man between 18 and 35 years old in good health.

The gene calls are TRBV10-1 and TRBJ1-1; 7 bases are shared with TRBD1. The CDR3 length is 13 residues. Per germline, CDR1 WNHNN and CDR2 SYGVQD (reference sequence). J lost 4 bases, V lost 5 bases, and 4 bases had no gene match. This chain's CDR3 is CASSRTGSTEAFF. In DNA, the CDR3 is TGCGCCAGCAGTAGGACAGGCAGCACTGAAGCTTTCTTT.

This clone was picked up one time. V usage is TRBV9 and J usage is TRBJ2-2; D gene ambiguous. The length of the CDR3 is 15 residues. With 3 bases removed from V and 0 bases from J, the gap between germline ends came to 9 bases. CDR1 and CDR2 (germline): SGDLS, YYNGEE. In DNA form, the CDR3 reads TGTGCCAGCAGCGCCCTCGGAGCGAACACCGGGGAGCTGTTTTTT. Protein sequence: CASSALGANTGELFF.

The CDR3 reads CASTPTSGRAGDTQYF. For the CDR3, the DNA is TGCGCCAGCACTCCGACTAGCGGGAGGGCCGGAGATACGCAGTATTTT. The gene calls are TRBV10-2 and TRBJ2-3; 14 bases are shared with TRBD2. The CDR3 totals 16 residues. The junction had 8 bases not matched to a gene; V was cut back by 7 bases and J by 5 bases. Germline V gene sequence: CDR1 WSHSY, CDR2 SAAADI.

The V and J genes are TRBV7-2 and TRBJ2-5; no reliable D call. This CDR3 comprises 14 residues. Germline values: CDR1 SGHTA, CDR2 FQGNSA. V was pared by 1 base and J by 5 bases, with 11 bases between. In nucleotides, the CDR3 is TGTGCCAGCAGCTTAGTGAGCACCGGGGAGACCCAGTACTTC. Residues: CASSLVSTGETQYF.

The chain couples TRBV15 to TRBJ2-7, with 7 bases fitting TRBD1. Germline V lookup: CDR1 LNHNV, CDR2 YYDKDF (reference sequence). V gave up 5 bases and J gave up 12 bases; unmatched junction bases: 19. The CDR3 length is 15 residues. Written as DNA, the CDR3 is TGTGCCACCAGCCTAACCGGCGACAGGGACGTTCTTATGTACTTC. Amino acids: CATSLTGDRDVLMYF.

The genes are TRBV19 and TRBJ2-2; 11 bases are a match to TRBD2. V lost 7 bases and J lost 2; bases outside the gene matches: 12. The CDR3 consists of 18 residues. CDR1 is LNHDA and CDR2 is SQIVND in the germline V gene (reference sequence). CDR3 DNA: TGTGCCAGTACTCGGGACAGAAGACTAGCGGGAAACACCGGGGAGCTGTTTTTT. The encoded protein is CASTRDRRLAGNTGELFF.

V and J are TRBV11-2 and TRBJ2-7, with a weak D call TRBD2 (5 bases). V was trimmed by 2 bases and J by 0 bases, leaving 23 bases between them. The germline CDR1 and CDR2 sequences are SGHAT and FQNNGV. The CDR3 runs to 19 residues. The CDR3 loop is CASSLTLGAAFQTSYEQYF. In DNA, the CDR3 is TGTGCCAGCAGCTTAACCCTGGGAGCTGCTTTTCAGACCTCCTACGAGCAGTACTTC.

The CDR3 nucleotides are TGTGCCAGCAGTCCCCGACGAGGCACTAGCACAGATACGCAGTATTTT. Residues: CASSPRRGTSTDTQYF. This chain uses TRBV25-1 with TRBJ2-3; no definite D call. The CDR3 runs to 16 residues. V gave up 5 bases and J gave up 0 bases, with 15 bases separating them. CDR1 and CDR2 from the germline V gene are MGHDK and SYGVNS.

V gene TRBV6-6 combines with J gene TRBJ2-7; the D is unclear. Germline lookup yields CDR1 MNHNY and CDR2 SVGAGI (reference sequence). The CDR3 covers 14 residues. V lost 7 bases, J lost 2 bases, and 15 bases lay in between. The DNA for the CDR3 is TGTGCCAGCAACCACCAGTCAAAACCCTACGAGCAGTACTTC. Encoded protein: CASNHQSKPYEQYF.

The V gene is TRBV11-2, the J gene TRBJ2-5; 8 positions match TRBD2. With V trimmed by 5 bases and J by 4 bases, 9 bases remained unmatched. Germline lookup yields CDR1 SGHAT and CDR2 FQNNGV. The CDR3 contains 15 residues. CDR3 DNA sequence: TGTGCCAGCAGCGAGCTGAGCGGGGGAACAGAGACCCAGTACTTC. This sequence encodes CASSELSGGTETQYF.

The V and J genes are TRBV28 and TRBJ2-1; 11 bases fit TRBD2. Per germline, CDR1 MDHEN and CDR2 SYDVKM. The CDR3 length is 20 residues. The trim removed 1 base at V and 4 bases at J, leaving 15 bases unmatched. The CDR3 DNA reads as TGTGCCAGCAGTTTATCAATCCCCATAGCGGGGGGGCCGCCTTACAATGAGCAGTTCTTC. Its translation is CASSLSIPIAGGPPYNEQFF. Using reference TRBV28 and TRBJ2-1 for the parts outside the CDR3, the full variable domain is DVKVTQSSRYLVKRTGEKVFLECVQDMDHENMFWYRQDPGLGLRLIYFSYDVKMKEKGDIPEGYSVSREKKERFSLILESASTNQTSMYLCASSLSIPIAGGPPYNEQFFGPGTRLTVL.

The rearrangement links TRBV4-2 to TRBJ2-3, with 10 nucleotides matching TRBD2. V was pared by 0 bases and J by 4 bases, with 7 bases of the junction left unmatched. The germline V gene has CDR1 LGHNA and CDR2 YNFKEQ. This CDR3 has 17 residues. The CDR3 nucleotides are TGTGCCAGCAGCCAAGATGGGGCTAGCGGGGGCGCAGATACGCAGTATTTT. It encodes CASSQDGASGGADTQYF.

The V and J genes are TRBV4-2 and TRBJ1-2, with 7 bases fitting TRBD1. CDR3 size: 14 residues. Germline CDR1 is LGHNA and CDR2 is YNFKEQ. The junction had 3 bases not matched to a gene; V was cut back by 3 bases and J by 2 bases. This chain's CDR3 is CASSHQGGNYGYTF. The CDR3 nucleotides read TGTGCCAGCAGCCATCAGGGGGGCAACTATGGCTACACCTTC.

Details on this clone: At the DNA level, this CDR3 is encoded by other sequences in the same sample as well. This chain connects TRBV7-2 to TRBJ2-1, with TRBD2 identical over 8 bases. V dropped 4 bases and J dropped 4; count of bases not matched to a gene: 6. The CDR3 spans 15 residues. The germline V gene has CDR1 SGHTA and CDR2 FQGNSA. DNA of the CDR3: TGTGCCAGCAGCTCCGGGGGGGCCTCTTACAATGAGCAGTTCTTC. Its translation: CASSSGGASYNEQFF.

The chain recombines TRBV7-2 with TRBJ2-1, with a possible D match to TRBD2 (5 bases). In germline, CDR1 is SGHTA, CDR2 FQGNSA. This CDR3 region has 14 residues. Trimming took off 4 bases at V and 6 bases at J, with 13 bases between the two ends. Here the CDR3 DNA reads TGTGCCAGCAGCTCATATACTAGTGCCAATGAGCAGTTCTTC. Translating it yields CASSSYTSANEQFF.

The chain links TRBV19 to TRBJ2-5; TRBD2 matches 8 bases. Trimming took 6 bases from V and 4 from J; bases not matched to a gene: 7. This CDR3 is 14 amino acids long. Germline lookup yields CDR1 LNHDA and CDR2 SQIVND (reference sequence). CDR3 in amino acids: CASRSGGPSETQYF. CDR3 bases: TGTGCCAGTAGGTCGGGAGGGCCATCAGAGACCCAGTACTTC. Based on the CDR3 plus reference TRBV19 and TRBJ2-5, the full variable domain is DGGITQSPKYLFRKEGQNVTLSCEQNLNHDAMYWYRQDPGQGLRLIYYSQIVNDFQKGDIAEGYSVSREKKESFPLTVTSAQKNPTAFYLCASRSGGPSETQYFGPGTRLLVL.

This chain uses TRBV7-8 with TRBJ1-4, with 9 bases matching TRBD1. The CDR3 contains 14 residues. Per the germline V gene, CDR1 is SGHVS and CDR2 is FQNEAQ. After removal of 3 bases from V and 5 bases from J, the junction contained 1 base not matched to a gene. The CDR3 region is CASSFGQGNEKLFF. CDR3 sequence (DNA): TGTGCCAGCAGCTTCGGACAGGGGAATGAAAAACTGTTTTTT.

This clone was seen more than once but under ten times. The identical CDR3 is also encoded by other nucleotide sequences in the sample. V usage is TRBV6-5 and J usage is TRBJ1-1; D remains ambiguous. Deletions cut 0 bases from V and 0 bases from J, with 5 bases between. The CDR3 consists of 14 residues. The V gene's germline CDR1 is MNHEY and CDR2 SVGAGI. DNA of the CDR3: TGTGCCAGCAGTTACTCTACAATGAACACTGAAGCTTTCTTT. It is translated as CASSYSTMNTEAFF.

This chain links TRBV9 with TRBJ1-4; no definite D call. The germline V gene has CDR1 SGDLS and CDR2 YYNGEE. Trimming took 4 bases from V and 6 from J, leaving 16 bases between them. This CDR3 is 15 amino acids long. The CDR3 loop reads CASSYRGEGDEKLFF. The CDR3 nucleotides read TGTGCCAGCAGCTACCGAGGAGAGGGAGATGAAAAACTGTTTTTT.

This sequence joins TRBV28 and TRBJ1-1; 7 bases agree with TRBD1. The CDR3 covers 15 residues. J was trimmed by 4 bases and V by 8 bases; bases with no gene match: 13. The germline gives CDR1 MDHEN, CDR2 SYDVKM. In DNA, the CDR3 is TGTGCCAGCGCACCTCCCGACAGGGCGCTCACTGAAGCTTTCTTT. Translated: CASAPPDRALTEAFF.

This chain links TRBV5-4 with TRBJ2-3; 8 nucleotides line up with TRBD2. The trim removed 1 base at V and 5 bases at J, leaving 6 bases unmatched. The V gene's germline CDR1 is SGHNT and CDR2 YYREEE (reference sequence). The CDR3 contains 15 residues. CDR3 nucleotides: TGTGCCAGCAGCTTGCCGGGGGGGCCGGTAGATACGCAGTATTTT. Translation gives CASSLPGGPVDTQYF. Together with reference TRBV5-4 and TRBJ2-3, the CDR3 gives the full variable domain: ETGVTQSPTHLIKTRGQQVTLRCSSQSGHNTVSWYQQALGQGPQFIFQYYREEENGRGNFPPRFSGLQFPNYSSELNVNALELDDSALYLCASSLPGGPVDTQYFGPGTRLTVL.

The table lists this clone with a count of one. The chain combines TRBV5-4 with TRBJ2-1; TRBD1 is a possible D gene (5 bases). Germline V gene lookup returns CDR1 SGHNT and CDR2 YYREEE (reference sequence). The CDR3 contains 16 residues. The V and J ends lost 0 bases and 2 bases respectively, with 12 bases between them. CDR3 protein: CASSLARQGTYNEQFF. For the CDR3, the DNA is TGTGCCAGCAGCTTGGCAAGGCAGGGTACCTACAATGAGCAGTTCTTC. Together with reference TRBV5-4 and TRBJ2-1, the CDR3 gives the full variable domain: ETGVTQSPTHLIKTRGQQVTLRCSSQSGHNTVSWYQQALGQGPQFIFQYYREEENGRGNFPPRFSGLQFPNYSSELNVNALELDDSALYLCASSLARQGTYNEQFFGPGTRLTVL.

This clone appeared a single time. The chain is built from TRBV19 and TRBJ2-1, with 7 bases aligning to TRBD2. Germline lookup yields CDR1 LNHDA and CDR2 SQIVND (reference sequence). Unmatched junction bases numbered 9, after V lost 4 bases and J lost 3 bases. The CDR3 has 16 residues. CDR3 amino acids: CASSTTFGGGYNEQFF. The DNA for the CDR3 is TGTGCCAGTAGTACTACCTTTGGGGGGGGCTACAATGAGCAGTTCTTC.

This clone was recorded once. The chain combines TRBV28 with TRBJ1-5, with 7 nucleotides matching TRBD1. This CDR3 is built from 14 residues. Germline trimming cut 6 bases from V and 5 bases from J; bases unmatched to any gene: 7. CDR1 and CDR2 (germline): MDHEN, SYDVKM. CDR3 in amino acids: CASRQTGFYQPQHF. CDR3 DNA: TGTGCCAGCAGACAGACAGGGTTTTATCAGCCCCAGCATTTT.

In regard to this clone: The same CDR3 arises from other DNA sequences in this sample as well. The chain recombines TRBV6-1 with TRBJ1-2; possible D gene TRBD1, 5 bases. This CDR3 comprises 14 residues. Germline CDR1 is MNHNS and CDR2 is SASEGT. With 0 bases removed from V and 3 bases from J, the gap between germline ends came to 8 bases. The chain's CDR3 is CASSEAGGDYGYTF. The CDR3 region has the DNA TGTGCCAGCAGTGAAGCCGGGGGGGACTATGGCTACACCTTC.

This rearrangement joins TRBV6-5 to TRBJ1-5, with D possibly TRBD1 on 5 matching bases. This CDR3 is 12 amino acids long. Germline V lookup: CDR1 MNHEY, CDR2 SVGAGI. V gave up 5 bases and J gave up 7 bases, with 9 bases separating them. CDR3 region: CASSTGGQPQHF. For the CDR3, the DNA is TGTGCCAGCAGTACTGGGGGGCAGCCCCAGCATTTT.

Regarding this clone: Other DNA sequences in the same sample also yield this CDR3. This chain connects TRBV30 to TRBJ2-7; a weak D match, TRBD2 (6 bases). The CDR3 sequence is 13 residues long. Germline-derived CDR1 and CDR2 are GTSNPN and SVGIG (reference sequence). V was trimmed by 2 bases and J by 2 bases, leaving 10 bases between them. CDR3 sequence: CAWSRGGPYEQYF. In DNA form, the CDR3 reads TGTGCCTGGAGTAGGGGAGGACCCTACGAGCAGTACTTC.

J is TRBJ1-2 and V is TRBV4-1, with 7 bases lining up with TRBD1. V lost 3 bases and J lost 1; bases outside the gene matches: 11. Germline lookup yields CDR1 MGHRA and CDR2 YSYEKL. The CDR3 has 17 amino acids. CDR3 bases: TGCGCCAGCAGCCATCCTCTCCGGGACAGCCGTAACTATGGCTACACCTTC. Translated: CASSHPLRDSRNYGYTF.

The CDR3 spells CASKGTAEAFF. The CDR3 region has the DNA TGTGCCAGCAAAGGGACAGCTGAAGCTTTCTTT. The J gene is TRBJ1-1, the V gene TRBV2; 7 bases align to TRBD1. The J segment lost 6 bases and the V segment lost 7 bases, leaving 2 bases of the junction unmatched. CDR1 and CDR2 (germline): SNHLY, FYNNEI. CDR3 length: 11 amino acids.

The chain has TRBV2 and TRBJ2-5; D is perhaps TRBD2 (6 bases). CDR1 is SNHLY and CDR2 is FYNNEI in the germline V gene. V lost 4 bases and J lost 7, with 16 bases in between. The CDR3 has 14 amino acids. CDR3 coding DNA: TGTGCCAGCAGTGGCCAAGTACGGGAGCGGACCCAGTACTTC. It translates to CASSGQVRERTQYF. Combining the CDR3 with reference TRBV2 and TRBJ2-5 gives the whole variable domain EPEVTQTPSHQVTQMGQEVILRCVPISNHLYFYWYRQILGQKVEFLVSFYNNEISEKSEIFDDQFSVERPDGSNFTLKIRSTKLEDSAMYFCASSGQVRERTQYFGPGTRLLVL.

This chain connects TRBV28 to TRBJ1-5, with D uncertain. CDR1 and CDR2 from the germline V gene are MDHEN and SYDVKM. With 4 bases removed from V and 7 bases from J, the gap between germline ends came to 17 bases. CDR3 size: 15 residues. The CDR3 reads CASSSNPGLPQPQHF. DNA for the CDR3: TGTGCCAGCAGTTCAAATCCGGGTCTCCCACAGCCCCAGCATTTT.

The chain combines TRBV28 with TRBJ1-1; 7 bases map to TRBD1. Germline V lookup: CDR1 MDHEN, CDR2 SYDVKM. The CDR3 has 16 amino acids. The trim removed 4 bases at V and 3 bases at J, leaving 11 bases unmatched. The CDR3 here is CASSWNDRVRDTEAFF. The CDR3, as DNA: TGTGCCAGCAGTTGGAACGACAGGGTGAGGGACACTGAAGCTTTCTTT.